This TCR beta chain was documented in a study of long-term antiretroviral therapy in people with HIV. At the survey level, the v3.0 immunoSEQ assay was run. The method was immunoSEQ multiplex PCR; TCRdb's version includes in-frame clones alone and lacks a portion of them. The repertoire holds roughly 15,000 clones, with 91% as singletons. Findings of the study overall: Gathering of blood took place between about 2003 and 2017, possibly under older ART regimens. HIV repertoires covered narrower CDR3 length ranges than controls did. Across all time points, the repertoire was dominated by clones that expanded before ART.

Turning to this clone: Its target is not known.

Trimming took 1 base from V and 0 from J, leaving 10 bases between them. Per germline, CDR1 MNHEY and CDR2 SMNVEV (reference sequence). The CDR3 runs 16 residues. The sample was unsorted PBMCs, taken 0.6 years after starting antiretroviral therapy. The TCR originated in a woman aged 40 to 50 with HIV. V gene TRBV27 combines with J gene TRBJ1-3; D is undetermined. The CDR3 region is CASSLYPPDSGNTIYF. The CDR3 nucleotides read TGTGCCAGCAGTTTATACCCCCCCGACTCTGGAAACACCATATATTTT.